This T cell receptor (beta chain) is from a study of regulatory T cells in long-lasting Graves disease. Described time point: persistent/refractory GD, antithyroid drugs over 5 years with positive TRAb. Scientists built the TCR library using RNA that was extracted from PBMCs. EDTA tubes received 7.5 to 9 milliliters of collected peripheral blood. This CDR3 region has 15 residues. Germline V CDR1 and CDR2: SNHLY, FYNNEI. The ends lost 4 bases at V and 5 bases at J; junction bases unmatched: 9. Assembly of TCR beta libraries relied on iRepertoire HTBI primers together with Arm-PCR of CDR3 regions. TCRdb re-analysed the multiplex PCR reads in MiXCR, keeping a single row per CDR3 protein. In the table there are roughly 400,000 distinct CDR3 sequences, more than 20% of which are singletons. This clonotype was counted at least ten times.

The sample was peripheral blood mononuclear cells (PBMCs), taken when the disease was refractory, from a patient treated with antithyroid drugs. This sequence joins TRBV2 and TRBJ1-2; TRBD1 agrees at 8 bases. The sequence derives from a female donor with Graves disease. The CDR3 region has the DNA TGTGCCAGCAGTGCTCGCCAGGGGGCGTTATATGGCTACACCTTC. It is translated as CASSARQGALYGYTF.